These 30 T cell receptor beta chains were all obtained from the same sample, sequenced in a study of cytomegalovirus exposure and HLA in healthy donors. It was with 60 Vbeta and 13 Jbeta primers that the PCR ran. The method was immunoSEQ multiplex PCR; TCRdb's version includes in-frame clones alone and lacks a portion of them. The sample is made up of approximately 130,000 clones, and the top ten hold approximately 1.9% of it. The sample taken for sequencing was PBMCs. The receptors were gathered from a woman aged 55-69 years in good health and CMV-seronegative.

The V and J genes are TRBV28 and TRBJ1-2; TRBD1 might be the D (5 bases). V lost 5 bases to trimming and J lost 2 bases, with 9 bases between them. Germline V gene sequence: CDR1 MDHEN, CDR2 SYDVKM. This CDR3 region has 13 residues. The CDR3 bases are TGTGCCAGCAGTCCCGACAGCAACTATGGCTACACCTTC. Its protein is CASSPDSNYGYTF.

The chain carries TRBV2 and TRBJ1-1, with 7 bases matching TRBD1. V gave up 6 bases and J gave up 11 bases; unmatched junction bases: 12. The CDR3 sequence is 13 residues long. The V gene's germline CDR1 is SNHLY and CDR2 FYNNEI. This CDR3 reads CASRAAKMDRAFF. In nucleotides, the CDR3 is TGTGCCAGCAGAGCCGCAAAAATGGACAGGGCTTTCTTT.

The chain uses TRBV9 and TRBJ2-1; TRBD2 agrees at 7 bases. After removal of 5 bases from V and 2 bases from J, the junction contained 7 bases not matched to a gene. CDR3 length: 15 amino acids. Germline V gene sequence: CDR1 SGDLS, CDR2 YYNGEE. The CDR3 protein is CASSSGGTTYNEQFF. The DNA of the CDR3 is TGTGCCAGCAGTTCAGGAGGGACTACCTACAATGAGCAGTTCTTC.

This chain uses TRBV6-5 with TRBJ2-7, with D possibly being TRBD1 (5 bases). The CDR3 consists of 15 residues. The V end was cut by 0 bases, the J end by 5 bases, with 14 bases between. Germline CDR1 reads MNHEY; CDR2 reads SVGAGI. CDR3 bases: TGTGCCAGCAGTTACTCGCCAGGGTACCCTGACGAGCAGTACTTC. Encoded protein: CASSYSPGYPDEQYF.

The gene calls are TRBV7-9 and TRBJ1-2, with 9 nucleotides matching TRBD1. The V segment lost 5 bases and the J segment 2 bases; nucleotides outside the gene matches: 6. There are 15 residues in the CDR3. Germline V CDR1 and CDR2: SEHNR, FQNEAQ (reference sequence). The CDR3 DNA is TGTGCCAGCAGCCCCGGACAGGGGCTGAACTATGGCTACACCTTC. This encodes CASSPGQGLNYGYTF.

The chain combines TRBV9 with TRBJ1-1; weak D call: TRBD1 (5 bases). V shed 0 bases and J shed 3 bases, with 9 bases lying between them. This CDR3 spans 14 amino acids. CDR1 and CDR2 from the germline V gene are SGDLS and YYNGEE. CDR3 amino acids: CASSVAGLDTEAFF. The CDR3 coding sequence is TGTGCCAGCAGCGTAGCAGGGTTGGACACTGAAGCTTTCTTT.

As regards this clone: This sample includes further DNA sequences coding for the same CDR3. The V call is TRBV27, the J call TRBJ2-7; 16 positions match TRBD2. V gave up 6 bases and J gave up 0 bases; unmatched junction bases: 17. Looked up from germline, CDR1 is MNHEY and CDR2 is SMNVEV (reference sequence). CDR3 size: 21 residues. This CDR3 is CASSLKVLRGLAGGSSYEQYF. The CDR3 nucleotides are TGTGCCAGCAGCTTAAAGGTATTGAGGGGACTAGCGGGAGGGAGCTCCTACGAGCAGTACTTC.

The V gene is TRBV19, the J gene TRBJ2-7; weak D call: TRBD2 (5 bases). This CDR3 comprises 15 residues. Deletions cut 6 bases from V and 1 base from J, with 16 bases between. Germline assignment: CDR1 LNHDA and CDR2 SQIVND (reference sequence). The CDR3 loop is CASRKTYRGSYEQYF. CDR3 bases: TGTGCCAGTAGAAAAACCTACCGGGGATCCTACGAGCAGTACTTC.

The chain recombines TRBV21-1 with TRBJ2-3; the listed D gene, TRBD2, was not tested against the DNA. TRBV21-1 is a pseudogene. The CDR3 has 17 amino acids. Here the CDR3 reads CASSNRRTSESTDTQYF. DNA of the CDR3: TGTGCCAGCAGCAATCGCAGGACTAGCGAAAGCACAGATACGCAGTATTTT.

The chain carries TRBV11-2 and TRBJ1-3, with D tentatively TRBD1 (6 bases). The CDR3 consists of 14 residues. Trimming took off 3 bases at V and 7 bases at J, with 13 bases between the two ends. Looked up from germline, CDR1 is SGHAT and CDR2 is FQNNGV. CDR3 in DNA: TGTGCCAGCAGCTTTGAGTGGACAGACAACACCATATATTTT. The encoded protein is CASSFEWTDNTIYF.

Of note for this clone: The sample has other DNA sequences that encode this CDR3 too. The chain has TRBV2 and TRBJ2-7; 8 nucleotides agree with TRBD2. The CDR3 length is 14 residues. Germline-derived CDR1 and CDR2 are SNHLY and FYNNEI. Trimming at V came to 4 bases and at J to 3 bases, leaving 5 bases not matched to a gene. The CDR3 nucleotides are TGTGCCAGCAGTGCCGGACTAGCAAGCTACGAGCAGTACTTC. Protein: CASSAGLASYEQYF.

This chain connects TRBV9 to TRBJ1-5, with unresolved D. The CDR3 has 15 amino acids. CDR1 and CDR2 (germline): SGDLS, YYNGEE. The V gene lost 0 bases and the J gene lost 2 bases, with 9 bases spanning the gap. The CDR3 loop reads CASSVGWQGNQPQHF. CDR3 in DNA: TGTGCCAGCAGCGTAGGTTGGCAGGGCAATCAGCCCCAGCATTTT.

The rearrangement joins TRBV30 to TRBJ2-6; 8 bases are shared with TRBD2. The CDR3 has 12 residues. Germline loops: CDR1 GTSNPN, CDR2 SVGIG (reference sequence). The ends lost 5 bases at V and 12 bases at J; junction bases unmatched: 6. The CDR3 DNA reads TGTGCCTGGGCTCGGGGGGGGGCCGTCCTGACTTTC. Its protein product is CAWARGGAVLTF.

V and J are TRBV29-1 and TRBJ1-5; no clear D gene. The germline V gene has CDR1 SQVTM and CDR2 ANQGSEA. This CDR3 is built from 12 residues. The V and J ends lost 6 bases and 4 bases respectively, with 10 bases between them. DNA for the CDR3: TGCAGCGTCGGACTCCAGAATCAGCCCCAGCATTTT. As protein: CSVGLQNQPQHF. Full variable domain (missing parts from reference TRBV29-1 and TRBJ1-5): SAVISQKPSRDICQRGTSLTIQCQVDSQVTMMFWYRQQPGQSLTLIATANQGSEATYESGFVIDKFPISRPNLTFSTLTVSNMSPEDSSIYLCSVGLQNQPQHFGDGTRLSIL.

This chain joins TRBV7-3 and TRBJ2-4; maybe TRBD2 (5 bases). CDR1 is SGHTA, CDR2 FQGTGA, per germline. The CDR3 sequence is 14 residues long. V was shortened by 4 bases and J by 8 bases, with 15 bases between the two germline ends. In nucleotides, the CDR3 is TGTGCCAGCAGCTCCTTAGGTCCCGGGGACATTCAGTACTTC. This encodes CASSSLGPGDIQYF.

The chain recombines TRBV6-5 with TRBJ2-7; D unclear. CDR1 MNHEY and CDR2 SVGAGI come from the germline V gene. This CDR3 comprises 11 residues. V was clipped by 8 bases and J by 6 bases, with 11 bases between them. The CDR3 DNA sequence: TGTGCCAGCCGGGTTTTGGGCGAGCAGTACTTC. Translated: CASRVLGEQYF.

The rearrangement links TRBV6-5 to TRBJ1-1; D gene uncertain. CDR3 length: 15 residues. Between the trimmed V and J ends, which lost 5 bases and 2 bases, there was a span of 15 bases. CDR1 and CDR2 from the germline V gene are MNHEY and SVGAGI. The CDR3 loop reads CASSLLLGENTEAFF. The CDR3 nucleotides are TGTGCCAGCAGTCTCCTCTTGGGCGAAAACACTGAAGCTTTCTTT.

V and J are TRBV28 and TRBJ2-1; 8 bases map to TRBD2. Germline CDR1 is MDHEN and CDR2 is SYDVKM. J gave up 7 bases and V 3 bases, and 5 bases lay outside the gene matches. This CDR3 contains 14 residues. This CDR3 reads CASSFGGGRNEQFF. As DNA, the CDR3 is TGTGCCAGCAGTTTCGGGGGGGGGAGAAATGAGCAGTTCTTC.

The chain employs TRBV11-2 and TRBJ2-5; the D gene is possibly TRBD1 (6 bases). CDR1 and CDR2 (germline): SGHAT, FQNNGV. V was cut by 6 bases and J by 1 base, with 9 bases left in between. The CDR3 totals 13 residues. In nucleotides, the CDR3 is TGTGCCAGCAGTCAACAGGGCCAAGAGACCCAGTACTTC. Protein product: CASSQQGQETQYF.

The V gene is TRBV6-4, the J gene TRBJ1-5, with 7 positions matching TRBD1. CDR3 length: 16 amino acids. Germline CDR1 and CDR2: MRHNA and SNTAGT. J was trimmed by 0 bases and V by 6 bases; bases with no gene match: 8. The CDR3 DNA reads as TGTGCCAGCAGCCGACAGGGAATCCCTAGCAATCAGCCCCAGCATTTT. This codes for CASSRQGIPSNQPQHF.

On this clone: It is likely a read error, because the conserved phenylalanine at the end of the CDR3 is missing. The chain is built from TRBV2 and TRBJ2-7; 12 positions match TRBD2. Losses at the gene ends were 5 bases for V and 3 bases for J; bases not matched to a gene: 8. Germline loops: CDR1 SNHLY, CDR2 FYNNEI. This CDR3 region has 16 residues. CDR3 sequence reads: CASSPGLAGLNYEQYL. In DNA, the CDR3 is TGTGCCAGCAGTCCGGGACTAGCGGGTCTCAACTACGAGCAGTACCTC.

The V and J genes are TRBV9 and TRBJ1-4; D unresolved. Germline V gene data show CDR1 as SGDLS and CDR2 as YYNGEE. The length of the CDR3 is 14 residues. V was trimmed by 3 bases and J by 8 bases, leaving 14 bases between them. CDR3 nucleotide sequence: TGTGCCAGCAGCGAGGACGGGATAAGGGAAAAACTGTTTTTT. It yields the protein CASSEDGIREKLFF.

The rearrangement joins TRBV9 to TRBJ1-5; D perhaps matches TRBD1 (6 bases). The CDR3 has 16 amino acids. Per germline, CDR1 SGDLS and CDR2 YYNGEE. V was clipped by 4 bases and J by 0 bases, with 14 bases between them. CDR3 DNA: TGTGCCAGCAGCCCACACGCAGGGGTTAGCAATCAGCCCCAGCATTTT. Translated: CASSPHAGVSNQPQHF.

The chain couples TRBV5-1 to TRBJ1-5; D unclear. V lost 0 bases and J lost 5, with 6 bases in between. The CDR3 loop spans 13 amino acids. The germline CDR1 and CDR2 sequences are SGHRS and YFSETQ. The CDR3, as DNA: TGCGCCAGCAGCTTGGGGCCCGATCAGCCCCAGCATTTT. Protein sequence: CASSLGPDQPQHF.

J is TRBJ2-5 and V is TRBV2, with a tentative D call TRBD1 (5 bases). The DNA end lines up better with TRBJ2-7; the J call may be wrong. Germline loops: CDR1 SNHLY, CDR2 FYNNEI. The CDR3 is 13 residues long. The CDR3 here is CASSGGTGGEQYF. CDR3 nucleotide sequence: TGTGCCAGCAGTGGGGGCACAGGCGGCGAGCAGTACTTC.

J is TRBJ2-5 and V is TRBV5-1, with 10 bases lining up with TRBD1. The DNA end lines up better with TRBJ2-7; the J call may be wrong. The CDR3 extends over 18 amino acids. CDR1 SGHRS and CDR2 YFSETQ come from the germline V gene. Here the CDR3 DNA reads TGCGCCAGCAGCTACTCTCCGGGACAGGGGTTGGGCCCCTACGAGCAGTACTTC. This codes for CASSYSPGQGLGPYEQYF.

Here the CDR3 DNA reads TGTGCCAGCAGCGGGGGGTTACAGAGCTCCTACGAGCAGTACTTC. Its protein product is CASSGGLQSSYEQYF. This rearrangement joins TRBV5-4 to TRBJ2-7, with D tentatively TRBD2 (6 bases). V gave up 4 bases and J gave up 0 bases, with 14 bases separating them. The CDR3 is made up of 15 amino acids. Germline loops: CDR1 SGHNT, CDR2 YYREEE (reference sequence).

The chain employs TRBV11-2 and TRBJ2-2, with 8 bases identical to TRBD2. This CDR3 contains 15 residues. J lost 3 bases, V lost 6 bases, and 6 bases had no gene match. The germline V gene encodes CDR1 SGHAT and CDR2 FQNNGV. The CDR3 DNA follows: TGTGCCAGCAGGGAAGCGGGGGCCTACACCGGGGAGCTGTTTTTT. Translating gives CASREAGAYTGELFF.

The V and J genes are TRBV5-4 and TRBJ2-2; tentatively, D is TRBD1 (6 bases). Germline V gene sequence: CDR1 SGHNT, CDR2 YYREEE (reference sequence). The CDR3 is 15 amino acids. Trimming stripped 4 bases from V and 7 bases from J, with 17 bases between. CDR3 residues: CASSHRFQGFGELFF. Here the CDR3 DNA reads TGTGCCAGCAGCCACCGGTTTCAGGGGTTCGGGGAGCTGTTTTTT. Combining the CDR3 with reference TRBV5-4 and TRBJ2-2 gives the whole variable domain ETGVTQSPTHLIKTRGQQVTLRCSSQSGHNTVSWYQQALGQGPQFIFQYYREEENGRGNFPPRFSGLQFPNYSSELNVNALELDDSALYLCASSHRFQGFGELFFGEGSRLTVL.

The rearrangement joins TRBV7-2 to TRBJ2-1; 10 bases map to TRBD2. With V trimmed by 5 bases and J by 3 bases, 4 bases remained unmatched. The CDR3 contains 15 residues. Germline values: CDR1 SGHTA, CDR2 FQGNSA. CDR3 region: CASSQRLAGYNEQFF. The CDR3 bases are TGTGCCAGCAGCCAACGACTAGCGGGCTACAATGAGCAGTTCTTC.